The following is a T cell receptor beta chain sequence with its context. Its antigen is as yet unknown. Produced via immunoSEQ multiplex PCR; TCRdb's table is partial and in-frame only. Here the sample spans about 150,000 clones, about 86% being singletons. This CDR3 comprises 16 residues. Trimming took off 1 base at V and 0 bases at J, with 12 bases between the two ends. Germline assignment: CDR1 SGHRS and CDR2 YFSETQ. This sample is drawn from a study of cytomegalovirus exposure and HLA in healthy donors. Study details: The same platform as the roughly 700 first-cohort repertoires was used for the 120 validation repertoires, a later analysis reported. Study conclusions and caveats: Researchers counted roughly 150 TCR beta chains as cytomegalovirus-associated.

The chain has TRBV5-1 and TRBJ2-3; D remains ambiguous. The source of this sequence is a human donor in good health. What was sequenced was PBMCs. CDR3 region: CASSLYATPSTDTQYF. CDR3 nucleotides: TGCGCCAGCAGCTTGTACGCGACACCTAGCACAGATACGCAGTATTTT.